One T cell receptor (beta chain) is described in this entry. The data stem from a study of spatial heterogeneity in lung cancer. The time point: sample taken at primary tumor resection. Frozen PBMC, nontumor lung or tumor provided whole RNA, which was sequenced unsorted. TCRdb reprocessed the 5' RACE reads via MiXCR and lists one record per CDR3 protein. The sample comprises about 38,000 distinct CDR3 sequences, 6.5% to 9% of which are singletons, and under 30% rests with the top ten. Source: PBMCs, taken at surgery. This TCR derives from a male donor with early-stage non-small cell lung cancer.

The CDR3: CASTPDEGGALEAFF. Written as DNA, the CDR3 is TGTGCCAGCACTCCAGATGAGGGGGGGGCTCTGGAAGCTTTCTTT. This chain joins TRBV2 and TRBJ1-1; D perhaps matches TRBD1 (6 bases). Trimming shortened V by 7 bases and J by 8 bases, and 23 bases separated the two germline ends. Germline CDR1 SNHLY, CDR2 FYNNEI. The CDR3 is 15 amino acids.